Listed here are 3 T cell receptor beta chains from one sample, sequenced in a study of blood T cells in healthy people across ages (dated by TCRdb to about 2015). Libraries were built with 5' RACE. Sequencing instrument: Illumina HiSeq 2500. A second PCR of about 6 to 11 cycles was performed with a sample-barcoded 5' primer and a J-beta primer mix. The public reads were run again by TCRdb, first through fastp at Q25 and then through MiXCR, and only productive beta chains were kept. One record per CDR3 amino acid sequence lists the most common genes and DNA. The sample yields around 1,700,000 distinct CDR3 sequences; approximately 30% were counted once. The leading ten clones occupy about 7.7% of the sample. The sample consisted of blood. These receptors were taken from a woman between 25 and 40 years old in good health.

On this clonotype itself: The junction and the germline gene differ at one end; a read error may be behind it. The genes are TRBV29-1 and TRBJ1-1; no clear D gene. This CDR3 has 12 residues. Germline V gene lookup returns CDR1 SQVTM and CDR2 ANQGSEA. This chain's CDR3 is CGVERLDTEAFF. The CDR3 nucleotides are TGCGGCGTTGAACGGCTGGACACTGAAGCTTTCTTT.

V gene TRBV3-1 combines with J gene TRBJ2-5; D unclear. TRBJ2-1 explains the end of the DNA better; the J call may be wrong. Germline CDR1 LGHDT, CDR2 YNNKEL (reference sequence). The CDR3 has 16 residues. The DNA of the CDR3 is TGTGCCAGCAGCCAAGGACAAGGGTCCAACCAAGAGACCCAGTTCTTC. As protein: CASSQGQGSNQETQFF.

Many counts were recorded for this clonotype. The chain employs TRBV7-2 and TRBJ2-5; 7 bases fit TRBD1. From germline, CDR1 is SGHTA and CDR2 FQGNSA. The ends lost 1 base at V and 2 bases at J; junction bases unmatched: 1. This CDR3 is built from 14 residues. The CDR3 region is CASSLGRGQETQYF. The CDR3 coding sequence is TGTGCCAGCAGCTTAGGCAGGGGGCAAGAGACCCAGTACTTC. Complete variable domain (other parts from reference TRBV7-2 and TRBJ2-5): GAGVSQSPSNKVTEKGKDVELRCDPISGHTALYWYRQSLGQGLEFLIYFQGNSAPDKSGLPSDRFSAERTGGSVSTLTIQRTQQEDSAVYLCASSLGRGQETQYFGPGTRLLVL.